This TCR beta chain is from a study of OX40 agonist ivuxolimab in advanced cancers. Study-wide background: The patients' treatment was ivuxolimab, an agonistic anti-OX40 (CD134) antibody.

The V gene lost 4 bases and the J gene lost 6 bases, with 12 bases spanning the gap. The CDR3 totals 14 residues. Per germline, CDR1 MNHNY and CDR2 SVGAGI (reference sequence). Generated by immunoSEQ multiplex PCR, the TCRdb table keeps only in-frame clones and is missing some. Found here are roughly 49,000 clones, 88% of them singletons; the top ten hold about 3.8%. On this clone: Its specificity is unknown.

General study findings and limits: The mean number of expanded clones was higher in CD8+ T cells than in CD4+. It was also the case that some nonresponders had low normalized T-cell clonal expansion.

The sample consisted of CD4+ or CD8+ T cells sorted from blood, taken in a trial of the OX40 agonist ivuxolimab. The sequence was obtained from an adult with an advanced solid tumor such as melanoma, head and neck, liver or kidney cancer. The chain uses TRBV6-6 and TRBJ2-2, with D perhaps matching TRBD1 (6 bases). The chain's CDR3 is CASSLQGGAGELFF. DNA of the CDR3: TGTGCCAGCAGTTTACAGGGTGGTGCCGGGGAGCTGTTTTTT.